Presented here are 19 T cell receptor beta chains from one specimen sequenced in a study of yellow fever vaccine responses in identical twins. From the RT-PCR reads, TCRdb called clonotypes with MiXCR, one entry per CDR3 protein. Among 7,000 or so distinct CDR3 sequences, about 86% were seen once, and the ten largest hold more than 0.95%. The sequencing here drew on T cells from blood (PBMCs), unsorted or a sorted subset (not recorded which), taken before or after yellow fever vaccination (not recorded which). Receptors originate from a woman younger than 35 who received the yellow fever vaccine.

The chain is built from TRBV29-1 and TRBJ2-7, with D tentatively TRBD1 or TRBD2 (5 bases each). The V gene's germline CDR1 is SQVTM and CDR2 ANQGSEA. The CDR3 extends over 13 amino acids. V shed 6 bases and J shed 4 bases, with 16 bases lying between them. The DNA of the CDR3 is TGCAGCGTCGCGGACTTAGGGGCTTACGAGCAGTACTTC. Translation: CSVADLGAYEQYF.

The chain links TRBV20-1 to TRBJ2-5; D gene unclear. The germline V and J ends were trimmed by 6 bases and 5 bases, with 13 bases remaining between them. CDR1 is DFQATT, CDR2 SNEGSKA, per germline (reference sequence). This CDR3 comprises 12 residues. CDR3 coding DNA: TGCAGTGCCCCTGGGAAGTCGGAGACCCAGTACTTC. This encodes CSAPGKSETQYF.

This clonotype was picked up a small number of times. The gene calls are TRBV29-1 and TRBJ1-2; TRBD1 might be the D (5 bases). The CDR3 is 13 residues long. Looked up from germline, CDR1 is SQVTM and CDR2 is ANQGSEA. With 7 bases removed from V and 2 bases from J, the gap between germline ends came to 14 bases. The CDR3 DNA reads as TGCAGCGCCTCAACGGGACTGAACTATGGCTACACCTTC. Residues: CSASTGLNYGYTF.

This chain links TRBV11-2 with TRBJ2-6; D is uncertain. The V gene's germline CDR1 is SGHAT and CDR2 FQNNGV. The germline V and J ends were trimmed by 2 bases and 4 bases, with 12 bases remaining between them. The CDR3 consists of 16 residues. DNA of the CDR3: TGTGCCAGCAGCTTATCCGGGCTCGTAGGGGCCAACGTCCTGACTTTC. Translated, it gives CASSLSGLVGANVLTF.

V and J are TRBV11-3 and TRBJ2-7; TRBD1 matches at 8 bases. Germline V lookup: CDR1 SGHNT, CDR2 YENEEA. The V and J ends lost 5 bases and 1 base, in that order; junction bases with no gene match: 4. The CDR3 is 14 residues long. Here the CDR3 reads CASSPGGSSYEQYF. The CDR3 DNA is TGTGCCAGCAGCCCAGGGGGCTCATCCTACGAGCAGTACTTC.

This clonotype showed up just once. The rearrangement joins TRBV6-1 to TRBJ2-1; possibly TRBD1 for D (5 bases). V was shortened by 6 bases and J by 4 bases, with 13 bases between the two germline ends. The CDR3 loop spans 14 amino acids. Per the germline V gene, CDR1 is MNHNS and CDR2 is SASEGT. The CDR3 DNA reads TGTGCCAGCAGCCCCCGGCAGGGATACAATGAGCAGTTCTTC. This codes for CASSPRQGYNEQFF.

The rearrangement links TRBV10-3 to TRBJ1-2; the match to TRBD1 covers 10 bases. The V gene's germline CDR1 is ENHRY and CDR2 SYGVKD. The CDR3 extends over 14 amino acids. J was trimmed by 4 bases and V by 6 bases; bases with no gene match: 5. CDR3 sequence: CAIRATGGGYGYTF. The CDR3 DNA sequence: TGTGCCATCAGGGCGACAGGGGGCGGCTATGGCTACACCTTC.

This clonotype was counted once. The CDR3 sequence is CASSPRQGAIGTDTQYF. CDR3 DNA sequence: TGTGCCAGCAGCCCGAGACAGGGGGCGATTGGCACAGATACGCAGTATTTT. V gene TRBV9 combines with J gene TRBJ2-3; 10 nucleotides match TRBD1. J was trimmed by 1 base and V by 4 bases; bases with no gene match: 9. CDR1 is SGDLS and CDR2 is YYNGEE in the germline V gene. This CDR3 spans 17 amino acids.

For this clonotype: One end of the junction does not line up with germline, which may come from a read error. In DNA, the CDR3 is TGTGCGAGCAGGCTAGCGGGGAGCGGGGAGCTGTTTTTT. This gives the protein CASRLAGSGELFF. The V call is TRBV28, the J call TRBJ2-2, with 9 bases matching TRBD2. The CDR3 runs 13 residues. Germline CDR1 MDHEN, CDR2 SYDVKM.

The rearrangement uses TRBV20-1 and TRBJ1-6; 8 bases match TRBD1. Germline CDR1 is DFQATT and CDR2 is SNEGSKA (reference sequence). After removal of 0 bases from V and 10 bases from J, the junction contained 11 bases not matched to a gene. The CDR3 is 16 residues long. CDR3 sequence (DNA): TGCAGTGCTAGAGACGTAACCGGGACAGGTTGGTCACCCCTCCACTTT. Translation gives CSARDVTGTGWSPLHF.

This clonotype has a single count. The chain employs TRBV18 and TRBJ2-5, with 9 bases matching TRBD1. V lost 5 bases, J lost 5 bases, and 9 bases stayed unmatched. The CDR3 is 15 residues long. Germline lookup yields CDR1 KGHSH and CDR2 LQKENI. The CDR3 DNA follows: TGTGCCAGCTCAAGTTCCGGGACAGGGTACGAGACCCAGTACTTC. Translating it yields CASSSSGTGYETQYF.

CDR3 sequence reads: CASSPGLAGVSYEQYF. The CDR3 DNA is TGTGCCAGCTCACCAGGACTAGCGGGGGTTTCCTACGAGCAGTACTTC. The rearrangement joins TRBV18 to TRBJ2-7; 13 nucleotides line up with TRBD2. The J segment lost 1 base and the V segment lost 2 bases, leaving 2 bases of the junction unmatched. This CDR3 has 16 amino acids. Germline CDR1 is KGHSH and CDR2 is LQKENI. Full variable domain (remainder filled in from reference TRBV18 and TRBJ2-7): NAGVMQNPRHLVRRRGQEARLRCSPMKGHSHVYWYRQLPEEGLKFMVYLQKENIIDESGMPKERFSAEFPKEGPSILRIQQVVRGDSAAYFCASSPGLAGVSYEQYFGPGTRLTVT.

This sequence joins TRBV24-1 and TRBJ2-2; D gene unclear. V was trimmed by 1 base and J by 5 bases, leaving 7 bases between them. Per germline, CDR1 KGHDR and CDR2 SFDVKD. The CDR3 has 14 residues. This CDR3 is CATSDFPVTGELFF. The CDR3 nucleotides are TGTGCCACCAGTGATTTTCCGGTGACCGGGGAGCTGTTTTTT.

CDR3: CASSLRTRPGQSYNEQFF. The DNA of the CDR3 is TGTGCCAGCAGCCTCAGGACTCGCCCGGGCCAATCATACAATGAGCAGTTCTTC. This chain links TRBV11-3 with TRBJ2-1, with D perhaps TRBD2 (5 bases). V lost 5 bases, J lost 4 bases, and 24 bases lay in between. CDR3 length: 18 residues. The germline V gene encodes CDR1 SGHNT and CDR2 YENEEA.

V gene TRBV29-1 combines with J gene TRBJ2-1; no clear D. The CDR3 loop spans 13 amino acids. CDR1 and CDR2 from the germline V gene are SQVTM and ANQGSEA. V was pared by 7 bases and J by 0 bases, with 10 bases between. Here the CDR3 reads CSASGLSYNEQFF. In DNA form, the CDR3 reads TGCAGCGCCTCGGGTCTCTCCTACAATGAGCAGTTCTTC.

The chain carries TRBV23-1 and TRBJ2-3, with D possibly TRBD1 on 6 matching bases. TRBV23-1 is marked as an open reading frame, function uncertain. This CDR3 is 16 amino acids long. Trimming took 10 bases from V and 0 from J, leaving 20 bases between them. As DNA, the CDR3 is TGCGCCAAAGGGCAGGGGCCCGAACGTAGCACAGATACGCAGTATTTT. It is translated as CAKGQGPERSTDTQYF.

The chain combines TRBV29-1 with TRBJ2-3; a weak D match, TRBD2 (5 bases). Looked up from germline, CDR1 is SQVTM and CDR2 is ANQGSEA. The CDR3 covers 13 residues. Between the trimmed V and J ends, which lost 7 bases and 14 bases, there was a span of 25 bases. Here the CDR3 DNA reads TGCAGCGCCTCCTCCCTAGACGCCGGGGTGGTGTATTTT. This encodes CSASSLDAGVVYF.

The V and J genes are TRBV11-2 and TRBJ2-3, with 9 bases lining up with TRBD2. Germline CDR1 and CDR2: SGHAT and FQNNGV. This CDR3 comprises 18 residues. V gave up 5 bases and J gave up 0 bases; unmatched junction bases: 12. Here the CDR3 reads CASSLDGGGAPSTDTQYF. For the CDR3, the DNA is TGTGCCAGCAGCCTCGATGGCGGGGGGGCTCCCAGCACAGATACGCAGTATTTT.

The V gene is TRBV29-1, the J gene TRBJ2-2; tentatively, D is TRBD1 or TRBD2 (5 bases each). V was clipped by 4 bases and J by 2 bases, with 11 bases between them. In germline, CDR1 is SQVTM, CDR2 ANQGSEA. This CDR3 region has 14 residues. CDR3 protein: CSVVSGTNTGELFF. The CDR3 DNA reads TGCAGCGTTGTCTCCGGGACCAACACCGGGGAGCTGTTTTTT.